This passage covers 20 T cell receptor beta chains from one sample sequenced in a study of cytomegalovirus exposure and HLA in healthy donors. Researchers ran the PCR with 60 Vbeta and 13 Jbeta primers. The method was immunoSEQ multiplex PCR; TCRdb's version includes in-frame clones alone and lacks a portion of them. The sample has 130,000 to 150,000 clones, roughly four fifths seen once; the top ten hold approximately 5.7%. The sample was PBMCs. The receptor source for this set is a man aged 25 to 40 in good health and CMV-seropositive.

This chain connects TRBV5-1 to TRBJ2-7, with TRBD2 matching over 13 bases. Germline loops: CDR1 SGHRS, CDR2 YFSETQ. The CDR3 has 14 residues. V dropped 3 bases and J dropped 9; count of bases not matched to a gene: 6. CDR3 DNA: TGCGCCAGCAGCTCCGGACTAGCGGGAGTAGCGCAGTACTTC. The encoded protein is CASSSGLAGVAQYF. The full variable domain, with the rest looked up from reference TRBV5-1 and TRBJ2-7, is KAGVTQTPRYLIKTRGQQVTLSCSPISGHRSVSWYQQTPGQGLQFLFEYFSETQRNKGNFPGRFSGRQFSNSRSEMNVSTLELGDSALYLCASSSGLAGVAQYFGPGTRLTVT.

This clone came up a few times. The chain's CDR3 is CASSPPGTGYYEQYF. The CDR3 DNA follows: TGTGCCAGCTCACCACCGGGGACAGGGTACTACGAGCAGTACTTC. The rearrangement uses TRBV18 and TRBJ2-7; 9 bases map to TRBD1. Looked up from germline, CDR1 is KGHSH and CDR2 is LQKENI. The CDR3 spans 15 residues. V lost 0 bases, J lost 3 bases, and 3 bases stayed unmatched.

The V gene is TRBV28, the J gene TRBJ1-2; a possible D gene is TRBD1 (6 bases). This CDR3 is 17 amino acids long. Germline V gives CDR1 MDHEN, CDR2 SYDVKM. The V gene lost 1 base and the J gene lost 8 bases, with 23 bases spanning the gap. The CDR3 protein is CASSLFVGGGLRGGYTF. CDR3 DNA sequence: TGTGCCAGCAGTTTATTCGTTGGGGGGGGCCTCCGCGGGGGCTACACCTTC.

The chain combines TRBV18 with TRBJ1-2; D gene unclear. CDR1 KGHSH and CDR2 LQKENI come from the germline V gene. V lost 1 base, J lost 6 bases, and 9 bases lay in between. This CDR3 is built from 13 residues. DNA for the CDR3: TGTGCCAGCTCACCACACCCTCAGGATGGCTACACCTTC. Translated, it gives CASSPHPQDGYTF.

The chain employs TRBV5-1 and TRBJ1-5; D possibly corresponds to TRBD1 (5 bases). V lost 1 base to trimming and J lost 2 bases, with 10 bases between them. The CDR3 has 15 residues. Germline V gene data show CDR1 as SGHRS and CDR2 as YFSETQ. The CDR3 loop reads CASSLSGTGNQPQHF. The CDR3 DNA sequence: TGCGCCAGCAGCTTGTCAGGGACTGGCAATCAGCCCCAGCATTTT. The full variable domain, its missing parts supplied by reference TRBV5-1 and TRBJ1-5, is KAGVTQTPRYLIKTRGQQVTLSCSPISGHRSVSWYQQTPGQGLQFLFEYFSETQRNKGNFPGRFSGRQFSNSRSEMNVSTLELGDSALYLCASSLSGTGNQPQHFGDGTRLSIL.

This rearrangement joins TRBV7-9 to TRBJ1-4; 8 bases match TRBD1. Germline V gene sequence: CDR1 SEHNR, CDR2 FQNEAQ (reference sequence). The CDR3 spans 18 residues. The ends lost 4 bases at V and 4 bases at J; junction bases unmatched: 14. CDR3 protein: CASSSGTGGTGGNEKLFF. The DNA of the CDR3 is TGTGCCAGCAGCTCTGGCACAGGGGGGACCGGAGGTAATGAAAAACTGTTTTTT.

This sequence joins TRBV5-1 and TRBJ2-7, with TRBD1 as a possible D gene (5 bases). V lost 3 bases and J 3 bases, leaving 19 bases between the germline ends. The CDR3 sequence is 16 residues long. Germline CDR1 reads SGHRS; CDR2 reads YFSETQ. CDR3 nucleotide sequence: TGCGCCAGCAGCTCCGGCACAGGCCGTGCCTTCTACGAGCAGTACTTC. This codes for CASSSGTGRAFYEQYF.

The gene calls are TRBV7-2 and TRBJ2-5; a possible D gene is TRBD2 (6 bases). Germline V lookup: CDR1 SGHTA, CDR2 FQGNSA. There are 12 residues in the CDR3. V gave up 1 base and J gave up 13 bases, with 13 bases separating them. CDR3 in amino acids: CASSLDVGGAYF. CDR3 DNA: TGTGCCAGCAGCTTAGACGTGGGAGGTGCGTACTTC.

The chain combines TRBV18 with TRBJ2-7, with D uncertain. V was cut by 3 bases and J by 0 bases, with 6 bases left in between. Germline lookup yields CDR1 KGHSH and CDR2 LQKENI. The CDR3 contains 13 residues. CDR3 residues: CASSPTSSYEQYF. CDR3 in DNA: TGTGCCAGCTCACCTACGAGCTCCTACGAGCAGTACTTC.

The chain uses TRBV28 and TRBJ2-5, with 9 bases fitting TRBD2. The CDR3 runs to 13 residues. V lost 6 bases and J lost 5; bases outside the gene matches: 4. CDR1 is MDHEN, CDR2 SYDVKM, per germline. The CDR3: CASRLAGVETQYF. The CDR3 DNA is TGTGCCAGCAGGTTAGCGGGAGTGGAGACCCAGTACTTC.

V is TRBV9 and J is TRBJ2-7; D is perhaps TRBD1 (5 bases). Looked up from germline, CDR1 is SGDLS and CDR2 is YYNGEE. V shed 0 bases and J shed 2 bases, with 12 bases lying between them. This CDR3 has 15 residues. In DNA, the CDR3 is TGTGCCAGCAGCGTAGGACAGTCGATCCCCTACGAGCAGTACTTC. This sequence encodes CASSVGQSIPYEQYF.

The count of this clone is one. The gene calls are TRBV28 and TRBJ1-1, with no clear D. Per the germline V gene, CDR1 is MDHEN and CDR2 is SYDVKM. Trimming cost V 7 bases and J 7 bases, with 4 bases left between them. The CDR3 is 9 amino acids. The CDR3 bases are TGTGCCAGCACCATTGAAGCTTTCTTT. Translating it yields CASTIEAFF.

The genes are TRBV18 and TRBJ1-1; D possibly corresponds to TRBD1 (5 bases). Germline V CDR1 and CDR2: KGHSH, LQKENI. The V end was cut by 6 bases, the J end by 3 bases, with 17 bases between. CDR3 length equals 15 residues. CDR3 sequence reads: CASSYTFDSDTEAFF. The CDR3 DNA sequence: TGTGCCAGCTCGTATACCTTTGACAGCGACACTGAAGCTTTCTTT.

V gene TRBV7-2 combines with J gene TRBJ1-1; D remains ambiguous. V was shortened by 4 bases and J by 11 bases, with 14 bases between the two germline ends. Germline V gene data show CDR1 as SGHTA and CDR2 as FQGNSA. CDR3 size: 12 residues. This CDR3 is CASSYEAFTAFF. The DNA of the CDR3 is TGTGCCAGCAGCTATGAGGCGTTCACGGCTTTCTTT.

V usage is TRBV29-1 and J usage is TRBJ2-3, with D possibly being TRBD2 (5 bases). The CDR3 has 14 residues. With 6 bases removed from V and 5 bases from J, the gap between germline ends came to 18 bases. From germline, CDR1 is SQVTM and CDR2 ANQGSEA. The CDR3 nucleotides are TGCAGCGTGGAACCGGGTCAACGGGGAGATACGCAGTATTTT. Protein product: CSVEPGQRGDTQYF.

The V gene is TRBV19, the J gene TRBJ2-7; TRBD1 is a possible D gene (6 bases). CDR3 length equals 13 residues. Germline CDR1 reads LNHDA; CDR2 reads SQIVND (reference sequence). V was shortened by 5 bases and J by 3 bases, with 11 bases between the two germline ends. The CDR3 here is CASSFLGGYEQYF. The CDR3, as DNA: TGTGCCAGTAGTTTCCTAGGGGGCTACGAGCAGTACTTC.

This chain joins TRBV7-2 and TRBJ2-2; the D gene is possibly TRBD1 (6 bases). The CDR3 has 16 residues. V was shortened by 4 bases and J by 1 base, with 13 bases between the two germline ends. Germline V lookup: CDR1 SGHTA, CDR2 FQGNSA. The CDR3 loop reads CASSWTGTLNTGELFF. The CDR3, as DNA: TGTGCCAGCAGCTGGACCGGGACACTGAACACCGGGGAGCTGTTTTTT. Drawing the rest from reference TRBV7-2 and TRBJ2-2, the complete variable domain is GAGVSQSPSNKVTEKGKDVELRCDPISGHTALYWYRQSLGQGLEFLIYFQGNSAPDKSGLPSDRFSAERTGGSVSTLTIQRTQQEDSAVYLCASSWTGTLNTGELFFGEGSRLTVL.

On this clone: The junction does not match germline at one end; this may be a read error. This chain joins TRBV5-8 and TRBJ2-7, with D perhaps TRBD2 (6 bases). The CDR3 runs to 16 residues. The germline CDR1 and CDR2 sequences are SGHTS and YDEGEE. CDR3 sequence: CASSRTSGTPSYEQYF. The CDR3, as DNA: TGCGCCAGCAGCCGGACGTCCGGGACTCCTTCCTACGAGCAGTACTTC. Filled out from reference TRBV5-8 and TRBJ2-7, the complete variable domain reads EAGVTQSPTHLIKTRGQQATLRCSPISGHTSVYWYQQALGLGLQFLLWYDEGEERNRGNFPPRFSGRQFPNYSSELNVNALELEDSALYLCASSRTSGTPSYEQYFGPGTRLTVT.

The CDR3 DNA follows: TGCGCCAGCAGCTCAGGGTTCACCCGAGGGAACACCGGGGAGCTGTTTTTT. Its translation: CASSSGFTRGNTGELFF. The chain couples TRBV5-1 to TRBJ2-2; possible D gene TRBD1, 5 bases. The CDR3 has 17 residues. V dropped 3 bases and J dropped 1 base, with 16 bases sitting between them. In germline, CDR1 is SGHRS, CDR2 YFSETQ.

The J gene is TRBJ2-1, the V gene TRBV18; D unresolved. Germline values: CDR1 KGHSH, CDR2 LQKENI. The CDR3 has 16 amino acids. The V end lost 2 bases, the J end lost 10 bases, and 21 bases lay between the germline ends. Here the CDR3 DNA reads TGTGCCAGCTCACCAAAGAACGGGTCTGCCGCCAAGGAGCAGTTCTTC. This codes for CASSPKNGSAAKEQFF.